Sequencing of this T cell receptor (beta chain) was carried out in a study of spatial heterogeneity in lung cancer. Across the study: Roughly 2 years after resection was the median timing of the follow-up PBMC samples, which were sequenced when available. Detection of beta-chain sequences consistently exceeded that of alpha-chain sequences.

Whole-study findings and limits: Blood carried ubiquitous expanded tumor TCRs more at resection than follow-up.

Each TCR cDNA molecule carried a unique molecular identifier. MiXCR, applied by TCRdb to the 5' RACE reads, yields one record per CDR3 protein. The sample shows 27,000 or so distinct CDR3 sequences, over 5% of them seen only once. Time point of the sample: blood at routine non-recurrence follow-up after resection. The table lists this clonotype with many counts. Its antigen is currently unknown. CDR1 is DFQATT, CDR2 SNEGSKA, per germline (reference sequence). V lost 7 bases to trimming and J lost 2 bases, with 16 bases between them. This CDR3 is 14 amino acids long. V is TRBV20-1 and J is TRBJ2-3, with D possibly being TRBD1 or TRBD2 (5 bases each). The sequenced sample was PBMCs, obtained at follow-up. This receptor was obtained from a female donor with early-stage non-small cell lung cancer. This CDR3 reads CSGVEGPNTDTQYF. CDR3 coding DNA: TGCAGTGGGGTCGAGGGGCCGAACACAGATACGCAGTATTTT.